Listed here is a single T cell receptor (beta chain). Original handling: Reference gene primer amplification in the assay estimated nucleated cell counts. Data came from immunoSEQ multiplex PCR; TCRdb stores just in-frame clones and leaves some out. V and J calls and clone size are copied from that table; D and trimming were computed from the DNA. The data show 100,000 to 150,000 clones, roughly 90% seen once. This sample was taken from a study of blood T cell repertoires in COVID-19. As for the study in general: Samples taken during acute and convalescent COVID-19 were collected in the United States, Italy and Spain.

Material: peripheral blood. This receptor was identified in a woman of 80 years or more with acute or convalescent COVID-19.

CDR3: CATRGNRGPGNTEAFF. CDR3 nucleotides: TGTGCCACCAGGGGGAACAGGGGGCCTGGGAACACTGAAGCTTTCTTT. The chain combines TRBV19 with TRBJ1-1; 9 bases are a match to TRBD1. The CDR3 sequence is 16 residues long. Looked up from germline, CDR1 is LNHDA and CDR2 is SQIVND (reference sequence). With 10 bases clipped from V and 1 base from J, the junction kept 13 bases outside the gene matches.